Below are 25 T cell receptor beta chains sequenced from a single sample in a study of early T cells in non-severe SARS-CoV-2 infection. TCRdb passed the 5' RACE reads through MiXCR, listing each CDR3 protein once. The sample lists about 58,000 distinct CDR3 sequences, 9.5% to 15% occurring once. Sequences were derived from whole blood, sampled at baseline. These receptors all come from an adult who was a healthcare worker with PCR-confirmed SARS-CoV-2 infection or an uninfected control (not recorded which). The donor label of this sample is uncertain.

The rearrangement joins TRBV7-8 to TRBJ2-1; 7 bases match TRBD1. Germline-derived CDR1 and CDR2 are SGHVS and FQNEAQ. The CDR3 is made up of 16 amino acids. Unmatched junction bases numbered 10, after V lost 7 bases and J lost 1 base. Here the CDR3 reads CASTPLRDSSYNEQFF. In DNA form, the CDR3 reads TGTGCCAGCACCCCTCTTCGGGACAGTTCCTACAATGAGCAGTTCTTC.

Only a few counts were recorded for this clonotype. The rearrangement uses TRBV6-5 and TRBJ2-3; D call uncertain. The CDR3 spans 13 residues. V was shortened by 9 bases and J by 3 bases, with 13 bases between the two germline ends. The germline gives CDR1 MNHEY, CDR2 SVGAGI. The CDR3: CASTLLGTDTQYF. Here the CDR3 DNA reads TGTGCCAGTACGCTCCTAGGTACAGATACGCAGTATTTT.

This clonotype was observed at least ten times. The chain is built from TRBV6-1 and TRBJ2-7, with D unclear. The CDR3 runs 14 residues. Trimming pared 1 base from V and 2 bases from J, leaving 9 bases between. The germline gives CDR1 MNHNS, CDR2 SASEGT. Here the CDR3 DNA reads TGTGCCAGCAGTGAAGGCCCGGCCCCCTACGAGCAGTACGTC. It is translated as CASSEGPAPYEQYV.

This clonotype was detected many times. The chain joins TRBV10-3 to TRBJ2-3; tentatively, D is TRBD1 (6 bases). The CDR3 covers 14 residues. Germline V lookup: CDR1 ENHRY, CDR2 SYGVKD. Trimming removed 6 bases at V and 0 bases at J, with 10 bases between. The DNA for the CDR3 is TGTGCCATCAGCCGACAGGAGAGCACAGATACGCAGTATTTT. Translating gives CAISRQESTDTQYF.

The CDR3 reads CASSQQLRNTEAFF. The CDR3, as DNA: TGCGCCAGCAGCCAACAGTTGAGGAACACTGAAGCTTTCTTT. V usage is TRBV4-1 and J usage is TRBJ1-1; D gene ambiguous. Trimming removed 2 bases from V and 1 base from J, with 8 bases in between. CDR1 is MGHRA and CDR2 is YSYEKL in the germline V gene. This CDR3 contains 14 residues.

This chain links TRBV19 with TRBJ1-2; D gene ambiguous. The CDR3 consists of 13 residues. Germline V CDR1 and CDR2: LNHDA, SQIVND (reference sequence). Trimming stripped 4 bases from V and 8 bases from J, with 14 bases between. The CDR3 here is CASSTPEEGGYTF. As DNA, the CDR3 is TGTGCCAGTAGTACCCCCGAGGAGGGCGGCTACACCTTC.

The chain employs TRBV5-5 and TRBJ2-3, with D unclear. Germline CDR1 and CDR2: SGHKS and YYEKEE (reference sequence). This CDR3 spans 15 amino acids. V was clipped by 1 base and J by 4 bases, with 13 bases between them. The CDR3 nucleotides read TGTGCCAGCAGCTTGTCATTGGTTAGCTCAGATACGCAGTATTTT. Amino acids: CASSLSLVSSDTQYF.

In this sample, this clonotype turned up many times. This chain connects TRBV20-1 to TRBJ2-2, with 10 bases that match TRBD2. Germline V CDR1 and CDR2: DFQATT, SNEGSKA (reference sequence). Losses at the gene ends were 0 bases for V and 7 bases for J; bases not matched to a gene: 2. CDR3 length equals 14 residues. In DNA, the CDR3 is TGCAGTGCTAGAGATCTAGCGGGGGTCGGGGAGCTGTTTTTT. Its translation: CSARDLAGVGELFF.

Only a few counts were recorded for this clonotype. This chain links TRBV12-3 or TRBV12-4 with TRBJ2-5; 9 positions agree with TRBD1. The V and J ends lost 2 bases and 4 bases, in that order; junction bases with no gene match: 2. CDR3 length: 14 amino acids. This CDR3 reads CASSLYRGPETQYF. CDR3 DNA sequence: TGTGCCAGCAGTTTATACAGGGGGCCAGAGACCCAGTACTTC.

This chain joins TRBV2 and TRBJ1-1; no reliable D call. The CDR3 runs 14 residues. Trimming left V 3 bases short and J 1 base short, with 9 bases between. Germline V CDR1 and CDR2: SNHLY, FYNNEI. CDR3 nucleotides: TGTGCCAGCAGTGAGAGGCTCACGAACACTGAAGCTTTCTTT. Protein sequence: CASSERLTNTEAFF.

The rearrangement links TRBV19 to TRBJ1-4; D remains ambiguous. V lost 7 bases, J lost 5 bases, and 14 bases lay in between. The CDR3 is made up of 14 amino acids. CDR1 and CDR2 from the germline V gene are LNHDA and SQIVND (reference sequence). The CDR3 nucleotides are TGTGCCAGTACCGTGGGCGGGTCGAATGAAAAACTGTTTTTT. Encoded protein: CASTVGGSNEKLFF.

This CDR3 reads CASFGDGLNTEAFF. In DNA form, the CDR3 reads TGTGCCAGCTTTGGGGACGGACTGAACACTGAAGCTTTCTTT. The rearrangement links TRBV6-6 to TRBJ1-1; maybe TRBD1 (5 bases). V shed 8 bases and J shed 0 bases, with 13 bases lying between them. CDR3 length equals 14 residues. The germline V gene has CDR1 MNHNY and CDR2 SVGAGI (reference sequence).

The chain links TRBV19 to TRBJ1-5; D ambiguous. The V gene lost 6 bases and the J gene lost 0 bases, with 12 bases spanning the gap. CDR1 is LNHDA, CDR2 SQIVND, per germline (reference sequence). CDR3 length: 15 residues. The CDR3 loop reads CASSPIGISNQPQHF. The CDR3 DNA reads as TGTGCCAGTAGCCCTATTGGGATTAGCAATCAGCCCCAGCATTTT.

The gene calls are TRBV4-1 and TRBJ1-5; D remains ambiguous. CDR1 and CDR2 from the germline V gene are MGHRA and YSYEKL. V was pared by 3 bases and J by 7 bases, with 10 bases between. This CDR3 is 13 amino acids long. The CDR3 reads CASSQRDLQPQHF. In DNA, the CDR3 is TGCGCCAGCAGCCAGAGGGATTTGCAGCCCCAGCATTTT.

V is TRBV6-5 and J is TRBJ1-2; D gene ambiguous. The CDR3 contains 14 residues. The germline gives CDR1 MNHEY, CDR2 SVGAGI. V lost 5 bases and J 4 bases, leaving 14 bases between the germline ends. CDR3 nucleotides: TGTGCCAGCAGTCCCCCCCAAGTTAGCTATGGCTACACCTTC. This translates into CASSPPQVSYGYTF.

This chain connects TRBV6-5 to TRBJ2-4; D assignment may be TRBD1 or TRBD2 (6 bases each). V was cut by 7 bases and J by 0 bases, with 25 bases left in between. This CDR3 has 19 residues. Germline values: CDR1 MNHEY, CDR2 SVGAGI. The chain's CDR3 is CASKSPGALSLIAKNIQYF. CDR3 DNA sequence: TGTGCCAGCAAGAGCCCGGGGGCCCTAAGTCTAATAGCCAAAAACATTCAGTACTTC.

The V call is TRBV3-1, the J call TRBJ1-1; D perhaps matches TRBD1 (6 bases). The CDR3 runs 16 residues. The germline gives CDR1 LGHDT, CDR2 YNNKEL (reference sequence). The V and J ends lost 6 bases and 2 bases respectively, with 19 bases between them. The CDR3 loop reads CASRGGAGKFNTEAFF. The CDR3, as DNA: TGTGCCAGCAGAGGGGGGGCAGGAAAGTTTAACACTGAAGCTTTCTTT.

This clonotype was seen a handful of times. This rearrangement joins TRBV6-1 to TRBJ2-5; either TRBD1 or TRBD2 may supply D (5 bases each). V dropped 0 bases and J dropped 5 bases, with 13 bases sitting between them. This CDR3 comprises 15 residues. The V gene's germline CDR1 is MNHNS and CDR2 SASEGT. CDR3 sequence reads: CASSEAGVARETQYF. CDR3 nucleotides: TGTGCCAGCAGTGAAGCGGGGGTGGCCCGGGAGACCCAGTACTTC.

This clonotype showed up many times. This chain connects TRBV20-1 to TRBJ2-1; 10 nucleotides line up with TRBD2. CDR1 and CDR2 (germline): DFQATT, SNEGSKA (reference sequence). The CDR3 runs 12 residues. The V gene end was trimmed by 6 bases and the J gene end by 9 bases; junction bases not matched to a gene: 5. The CDR3 loop is CSADGLAAEQFF. In DNA, the CDR3 is TGCAGTGCCGATGGACTAGCGGCTGAGCAGTTCTTC.

This clonotype has only a few counts. J is TRBJ1-2 and V is TRBV3-1, with D unclear. The CDR3 spans 14 residues. Germline V gene data show CDR1 as LGHDT and CDR2 as YNNKEL (reference sequence). V lost 2 bases to trimming and J lost 2 bases, with 9 bases between them. This CDR3 is CASSQSERNYGYTF. The CDR3 coding sequence is TGTGCCAGCAGCCAATCAGAACGGAACTATGGCTACACCTTC.

This clonotype occurred many times. The chain couples TRBV12-3 or TRBV12-4 to TRBJ2-1, with TRBD2 identical over 10 bases. This CDR3 is built from 15 residues. V dropped 3 bases and J dropped 12; count of bases not matched to a gene: 11. CDR3 bases: TGTGCCAGCAGTTTTTTTAGCGGGGGGCAGGGCGCGCAGTTCTTC. This encodes CASSFFSGGQGAQFF.

V and J are TRBV3-1 and TRBJ2-7, with unresolved D. Per the germline V gene, CDR1 is LGHDT and CDR2 is YNNKEL (reference sequence). The CDR3 is made up of 13 amino acids. The V end lost 9 bases, the J end lost 3 bases, and 15 bases lay between the germline ends. The CDR3 here is CASQVHSCYEQYV. For the CDR3, the DNA is TGTGCCAGTCAGGTGCACAGCTGCTACGAGCAGTACGTC.

The gene calls are TRBV7-9 and TRBJ1-1, with 7 bases fitting TRBD1. Per the germline V gene, CDR1 is SEHNR and CDR2 is FQNEAQ (reference sequence). The length of the CDR3 is 15 residues. V lost 0 bases and J lost 1; bases outside the gene matches: 2. CDR3 residues: CASSLATGQNTEAFF. The CDR3 DNA reads TGTGCCAGCAGCTTAGCGACAGGGCAGAACACTGAAGCTTTCTTT.

V is TRBV7-9 and J is TRBJ2-2, with D possibly TRBD2 on 5 matching bases. V was shortened by 6 bases and J by 5 bases, with 10 bases between the two germline ends. Germline V gene sequence: CDR1 SEHNR, CDR2 FQNEAQ (reference sequence). This CDR3 region has 13 residues. CDR3 region: CASSPTGTGELFF. The CDR3 coding sequence is TGTGCCAGCAGTCCGACGGGGACCGGGGAGCTGTTTTTT.

This rearrangement joins TRBV30 to TRBJ1-2; 8 nucleotides line up with TRBD1. Per the germline V gene, CDR1 is GTSNPN and CDR2 is SVGIG (reference sequence). After removal of 0 bases from V and 8 bases from J, the junction contained 8 bases not matched to a gene. This CDR3 spans 14 amino acids. The CDR3, as DNA: TGTGCCTGGAGTGTAGCGGCAGGGGGCCTGGGCTACACCTTC. It translates to CAWSVAAGGLGYTF.